Given below is one TCR beta chain in context. Original methodology: The authors estimated nucleated cell counts from reference gene primer amplification. The table came from immunoSEQ multiplex PCR; TCRdb's copy has only in-frame clones and leaves some out. Clone size and V and J calls were adopted from that table, with D and trimming inferred from the DNA. The table records under 80,000 clones, 80% to 90% of them present only once. These data are taken from a study of blood T cell repertoires in COVID-19. In the study overall: Acute and convalescent COVID-19 specimens originated in the United States, Italy and Spain. PBMCs, B-cell-depleted T cells, or T cells provided the cDNA or gDNA that made up the material.

CDR3 length: 14 amino acids. Germline assignment: CDR1 SGHTA and CDR2 FQGNSA. V lost 2 bases, J lost 4 bases, and 9 bases lay in between. This rearrangement joins TRBV7-2 to TRBJ1-3; D is perhaps TRBD1 (5 bases). The material sequenced was peripheral blood. The origin of this receptor is a woman over 75 with active or convalescent COVID-19. In DNA form, the CDR3 reads TGTGCCAGCAGCTTACAGGGTACCGGAAACACCATATATTTT. Translated: CASSLQGTGNTIYF.